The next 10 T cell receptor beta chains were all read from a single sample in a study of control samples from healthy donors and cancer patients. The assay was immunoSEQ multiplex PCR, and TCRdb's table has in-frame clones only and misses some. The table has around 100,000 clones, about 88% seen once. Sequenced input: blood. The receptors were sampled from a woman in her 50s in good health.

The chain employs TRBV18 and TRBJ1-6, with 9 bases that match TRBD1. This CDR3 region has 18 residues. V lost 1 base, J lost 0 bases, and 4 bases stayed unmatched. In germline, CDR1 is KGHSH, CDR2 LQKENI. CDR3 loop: CASSPRTGESSYNSPLHF. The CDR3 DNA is TGTGCCAGCTCACCACGGACAGGGGAAAGCTCCTATAATTCACCCCTCCACTTT. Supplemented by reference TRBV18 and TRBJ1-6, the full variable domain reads NAGVMQNPRHLVRRRGQEARLRCSPMKGHSHVYWYRQLPEEGLKFMVYLQKENIIDESGMPKERFSAEFPKEGPSILRIQQVVRGDSAAYFCASSPRTGESSYNSPLHFGNGTRLTVT.

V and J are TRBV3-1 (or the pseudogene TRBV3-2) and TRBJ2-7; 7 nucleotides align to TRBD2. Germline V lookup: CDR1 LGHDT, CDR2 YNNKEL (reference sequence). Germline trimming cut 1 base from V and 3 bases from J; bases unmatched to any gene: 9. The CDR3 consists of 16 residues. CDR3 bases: TGTGCCAGCAGCCAAGGAAAATACCGGGAGGACTACGAGCAGTACTTC. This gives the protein CASSQGKYREDYEQYF.

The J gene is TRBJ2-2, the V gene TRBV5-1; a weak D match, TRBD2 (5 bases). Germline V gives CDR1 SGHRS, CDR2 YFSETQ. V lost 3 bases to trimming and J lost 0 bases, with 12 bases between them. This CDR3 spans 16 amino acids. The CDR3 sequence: CASSSTSGANTGELFF. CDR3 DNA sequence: TGCGCCAGCAGCTCGACTTCCGGGGCGAACACCGGGGAGCTGTTTTTT.

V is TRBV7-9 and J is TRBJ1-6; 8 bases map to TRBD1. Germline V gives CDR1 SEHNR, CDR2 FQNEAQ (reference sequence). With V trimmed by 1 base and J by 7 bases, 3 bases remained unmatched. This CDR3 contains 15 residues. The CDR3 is CASSLGQGMNSPLHF. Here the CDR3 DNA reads TGTGCCAGCAGCTTAGGACAGGGGATGAATTCACCCCTCCACTTT.

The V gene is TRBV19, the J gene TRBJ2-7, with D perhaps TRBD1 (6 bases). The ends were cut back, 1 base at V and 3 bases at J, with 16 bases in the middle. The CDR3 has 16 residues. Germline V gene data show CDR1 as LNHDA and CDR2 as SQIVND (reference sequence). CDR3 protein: CASSIAGTLTLYEQYF. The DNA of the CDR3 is TGTGCCAGTAGTATAGCCGGGACACTCACCCTCTACGAGCAGTACTTC.

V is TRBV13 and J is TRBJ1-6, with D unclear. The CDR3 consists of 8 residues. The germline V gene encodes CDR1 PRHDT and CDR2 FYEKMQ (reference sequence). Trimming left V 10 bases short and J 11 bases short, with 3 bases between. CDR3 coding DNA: TGTGCCACCCCACCCCTCCACTTT. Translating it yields CATPPLHF. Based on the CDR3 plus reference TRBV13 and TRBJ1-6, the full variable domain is AAGVIQSPRHLIKEKRETATLKCYPIPRHDTVYWYQQGPGQDPQFLISFYEKMQSDKGSIPDRFSAQQFSDYHSELNMSSLELGDSALYFCATPPLHFGNGTRLTVT.

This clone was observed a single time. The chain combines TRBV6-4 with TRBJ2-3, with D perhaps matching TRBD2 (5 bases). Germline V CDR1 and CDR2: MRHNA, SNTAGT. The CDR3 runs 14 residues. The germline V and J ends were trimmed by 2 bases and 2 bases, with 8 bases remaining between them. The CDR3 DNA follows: TGTGCCAGCAGTGACCACGGGAACACAGATACGCAGTATTTT. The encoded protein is CASSDHGNTDTQYF.

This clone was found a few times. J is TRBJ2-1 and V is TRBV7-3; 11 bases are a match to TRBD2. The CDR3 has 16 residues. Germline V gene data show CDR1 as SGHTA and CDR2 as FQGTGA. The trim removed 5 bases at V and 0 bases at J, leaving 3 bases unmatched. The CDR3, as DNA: TGTGCCAGCAGCCCGACTAGCGGGGTCTCCTACAATGAGCAGTTCTTC. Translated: CASSPTSGVSYNEQFF.

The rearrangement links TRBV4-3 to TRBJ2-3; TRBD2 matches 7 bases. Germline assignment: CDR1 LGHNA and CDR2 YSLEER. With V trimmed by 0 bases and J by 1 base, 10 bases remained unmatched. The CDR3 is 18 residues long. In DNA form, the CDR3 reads TGCGCCAGCAGCCAAGATCATCTGCCTAGCGGACGCACAGATACGCAGTATTTT. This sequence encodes CASSQDHLPSGRTDTQYF.

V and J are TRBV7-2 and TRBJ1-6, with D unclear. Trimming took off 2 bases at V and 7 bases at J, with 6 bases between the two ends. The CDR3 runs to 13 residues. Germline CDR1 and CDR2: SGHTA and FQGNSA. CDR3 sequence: CASSLIRNSPLHF. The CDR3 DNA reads TGTGCCAGCAGCTTAATAAGAAATTCACCCCTCCACTTT.